The 4 T cell receptor beta chains below all came from one sample that was sequenced in a study of vaccination and CD4 T cells after COVID-19. Their cognate antigens are unknown. The Oncomine TCR Beta short-read assay generated sequence data from the DNA of cultured CD4+ T cells. Each CDR3 protein gets one entry after TCRdb re-called the PCR reads with MiXCR. The repertoire consists of about 20,000 distinct CDR3 sequences, with under 30% occurring once and the leading ten covering roughly 18%. Indicated treatment: roughly 11-day PBMC culture with coronavirus spike peptide pools or control peptides (ViraFEST assay). What was sequenced was cultured CD4+ T cells from blood. These receptor sequences come from a human donor with COVID-19.

This chain links TRBV20-1 with TRBJ1-1; D is ambiguous. Per the germline V gene, CDR1 is DFQATT and CDR2 is SNEGSKA (reference sequence). The CDR3 has 11 amino acids. V was clipped by 3 bases and J by 4 bases, with 6 bases between them. CDR3 DNA sequence: TGCAGTGCTAGCGAAATCACTGAAGCTTTCTTT. Protein: CSASEITEAFF.

The V gene is TRBV11-2, the J gene TRBJ2-7; D is unresolved. V lost 4 bases to trimming and J lost 3 bases, with 4 bases between them. The CDR3 totals 11 residues. Germline assignment: CDR1 SGHAT and CDR2 FQNNGV. The DNA of the CDR3 is TGTGCCAGCAGCTCGGGCTACGAGCAGTACTTC. It codes for CASSSGYEQYF.

This clonotype was detected a few times. V usage is TRBV6-1 and J usage is TRBJ2-7; 7 bases are shared with TRBD1. The V gene's germline CDR1 is MNHNS and CDR2 SASEGT. Losses at the gene ends were 3 bases for V and 1 base for J; bases not matched to a gene: 3. The CDR3 covers 14 residues. The CDR3 DNA reads TGTGCCAGCAGTGAGACAGGGAAATCCTACGAGCAGTACTTC. This codes for CASSETGKSYEQYF.

V usage is TRBV14 and J usage is TRBJ2-1, with 7 bases aligning to TRBD2. V shed 0 bases, J shed 4 bases, and the junction held 6 bases outside the gene matches. CDR3 length: 16 amino acids. The germline gives CDR1 SGHDN, CDR2 FVKESK. The CDR3 sequence: CASSQDGRGRYNEQFF. For the CDR3, the DNA is TGTGCCAGCAGCCAAGATGGGAGGGGTAGGTACAATGAGCAGTTCTTC.